The next 17 T cell receptor beta chains were all read from a single sample in a study of glioma-infiltrating T cells after dendritic cell vaccination. The data were produced by immunoSEQ multiplex PCR, yet TCRdb's version contains in-frame clones alone and is incomplete. The sample has approximately 91,000 clones, roughly four fifths seen once; the top ten hold approximately 2%. The time point denotes: after dendritic cell vaccination, including at tumor progression/relapse. The sequenced sample was blood, obtained after dendritic cell vaccination. These receptors all come from a human donor with glioblastoma.

The rearrangement links TRBV2 to TRBJ2-1, with 9 positions matching TRBD2. The CDR3 is 11 amino acids. Per the germline V gene, CDR1 is SNHLY and CDR2 is FYNNEI. The trim removed 7 bases at V and 8 bases at J, leaving 0 bases unmatched. The DNA for the CDR3 is TGTGCCAGCACTAGCGGGGATGAGCAGTTCTTC. It encodes CASTSGDEQFF. Looking up the rest from reference TRBV2 and TRBJ2-1 gives the full variable domain: EPEVTQTPSHQVTQMGQEVILRCVPISNHLYFYWYRQILGQKVEFLVSFYNNEISEKSEIFDDQFSVERPDGSNFTLKIRSTKLEDSAMYFCASTSGDEQFFGPGTRLTVL.

The genes are TRBV27 and TRBJ2-7; TRBD1 is a possible D gene (5 bases). CDR3 length: 14 amino acids. V was cut by 6 bases and J by 2 bases, with 14 bases left in between. Germline CDR1 MNHEY, CDR2 SMNVEV (reference sequence). CDR3 DNA: TGTGCCAGCAGCTCCGGACACCACCCCTACGAGCAGTACGTC. Translation: CASSSGHHPYEQYV.

This clone appeared a single time. This chain joins TRBV6-4 and TRBJ1-1; 7 positions match TRBD1. V trimming: 6 bases; J trimming: 7 bases; junction bases outside the gene matches: 11. The CDR3 loop spans 14 amino acids. Per the germline V gene, CDR1 is MRHNA and CDR2 is SNTAGT. The CDR3 bases are TGTGCCAGCAGCCCAGGGGGTATCTTCAGTGAAGCTTTCTTT. It yields the protein CASSPGGIFSEAFF.

The V gene is TRBV4-2, the J gene TRBJ2-1; D gene uncertain. The CDR3 is 15 residues long. Trimming cost V 5 bases and J 4 bases, with 15 bases left between them. Germline V lookup: CDR1 LGHNA, CDR2 YNFKEQ. The CDR3 nucleotides read TGTGCCAGCAGCGTGCAATTCGACGGGTACAATGAGCAGTTCTTC. It codes for CASSVQFDGYNEQFF.

V is TRBV5-1 and J is TRBJ2-3; 7 bases agree with TRBD1. CDR1 is SGHRS and CDR2 is YFSETQ in the germline V gene. J gave up 6 bases and V 5 bases, and 9 bases lay outside the gene matches. The CDR3 is 14 residues long. CDR3 protein: CASRQQGPQDTQYF. Here the CDR3 DNA reads TGCGCCAGCAGACAACAGGGGCCTCAGGATACGCAGTATTTT.

The rearrangement uses TRBV5-4 and TRBJ1-3; 7 bases map to TRBD1. V gave up 3 bases and J gave up 4 bases; unmatched junction bases: 7. Germline CDR1 is SGHNT and CDR2 is YYREEE (reference sequence). The CDR3 contains 15 residues. CDR3 loop: CASSSSTGSGNTIYF. CDR3 bases: TGTGCCAGCAGCTCCTCGACAGGGTCCGGAAACACCATATATTTT.

J is TRBJ2-5 and V is TRBV6-1; TRBD2 aligns across 9 bases. CDR3 size: 18 residues. The J segment lost 3 bases and the V segment lost 1 base, leaving 12 bases of the junction unmatched. From germline, CDR1 is MNHNS and CDR2 SASEGT. The chain's CDR3 is CASSEVLAGTTLKETQYF. DNA of the CDR3: TGTGCCAGCAGTGAAGTACTAGCGGGCACTACCCTTAAAGAGACCCAGTACTTC.

V usage is TRBV6-6 and J usage is TRBJ2-3; the match to TRBD1 covers 9 bases. This CDR3 region has 15 residues. Germline loops: CDR1 MNHNY, CDR2 SVGAGI (reference sequence). Germline trimming cut 5 bases from V and 5 bases from J; bases unmatched to any gene: 8. CDR3 DNA: TGTGCCAGCAGTGCTCCCGGACAGGGGATAGATACGCAGTATTTT. It specifies CASSAPGQGIDTQYF.

The CDR3 DNA reads as TGTGCCAGCAGCCGGGTCACAGGGGGGGCCAACGTCCTGACTTTC. It translates to CASSRVTGGANVLTF. The chain links TRBV7-9 to TRBJ2-6, with D possibly being TRBD1 (6 bases). With 5 bases removed from V and 4 bases from J, the gap between germline ends came to 12 bases. Germline V CDR1 and CDR2: SEHNR, FQNEAQ (reference sequence). The CDR3 is made up of 15 amino acids.

The chain links TRBV5-1 to TRBJ1-4; 9 bases map to TRBD1. CDR1 is SGHRS and CDR2 is YFSETQ in the germline V gene. V trimming: 0 bases; J trimming: 7 bases; junction bases outside the gene matches: 1. CDR3 size: 14 residues. In nucleotides, the CDR3 is TGCGCCAGCAGCTTGGTACAGGGGGCTGAAAAACTGTTTTTT. This codes for CASSLVQGAEKLFF.

This chain links TRBV18 with TRBJ1-1; D gene unclear. Between the trimmed V and J ends, which lost 3 bases and 2 bases, there was a span of 16 bases. Germline CDR1 reads KGHSH; CDR2 reads LQKENI. The CDR3 is made up of 16 amino acids. CDR3 amino acids: CASSPNEWTGNTEAFF. CDR3 nucleotide sequence: TGTGCCAGCTCACCCAACGAGTGGACGGGAAACACTGAAGCTTTCTTT.

This chain links TRBV5-5 with TRBJ1-5; D is possibly TRBD1 (5 bases). CDR1 SGHKS and CDR2 YYEKEE come from the germline V gene (reference sequence). The V gene lost 6 bases and the J gene lost 3 bases, with 19 bases spanning the gap. The CDR3 totals 16 residues. The CDR3 spells CASTLTDSGHNQPQHF. The CDR3 DNA reads as TGTGCCAGCACCCTGACTGACAGCGGGCACAATCAGCCCCAGCATTTT.

V and J are TRBV19 and TRBJ1-2; D not certain. The V and J ends lost 6 bases and 5 bases respectively, with 4 bases between them. This CDR3 has 10 amino acids. Germline lookup yields CDR1 LNHDA and CDR2 SQIVND (reference sequence). In nucleotides, the CDR3 is TGTGCCAGTAGCAGATATGGCTACACCTTC. This sequence encodes CASSRYGYTF.

This clone was picked up a small number of times. In DNA, the CDR3 is TGTGCCAGCAGTTGGACAGAAAAAGAGACCCAGTACTTC. Protein: CASSWTEKETQYF. The gene calls are TRBV6-6 and TRBJ2-5, with a tentative D call TRBD1 (6 bases). The CDR3 is 13 residues long. The V and J ends lost 4 bases and 3 bases respectively, with 9 bases between them. Germline loops: CDR1 MNHNY, CDR2 SVGAGI (reference sequence).

This clone was detected only once. The J gene is TRBJ2-1, the V gene TRBV10-1; tentatively, D is TRBD2 (6 bases). The V end lost 7 bases, the J end lost 7 bases, and 14 bases lay between the germline ends. Germline V gives CDR1 WNHNN, CDR2 SYGVQD (reference sequence). CDR3 length equals 13 residues. CDR3 in DNA: TGCGCCAGCACCCGGGACTTGGGGAATGAGCAGTTCTTC. It codes for CASTRDLGNEQFF.

The V call is TRBV18, the J call TRBJ2-1; 11 bases align to TRBD1. V dropped 2 bases and J dropped 6; count of bases not matched to a gene: 3. This CDR3 contains 15 residues. Germline-derived CDR1 and CDR2 are KGHSH and LQKENI. For the CDR3, the DNA is TGTGCCAGCTCACCAGGACAGGGGGCTTCCAATGAGCAGTTCTTC. As protein: CASSPGQGASNEQFF.

This clone was seen a handful of times. The chain uses TRBV7-3 and TRBJ2-2; 8 bases map to TRBD1. Germline CDR1 and CDR2: SGHTA and FQGTGA. The CDR3 is 16 amino acids. V was pared by 5 bases and J by 4 bases, with 9 bases of the junction left unmatched. CDR3 coding DNA: TGTGCCAGCAGCCAACGTACAGGGGGAGCCACCGGGGAGCTGTTTTTT. Translated: CASSQRTGGATGELFF.